The entry that follows covers one TCR beta chain sequence. The antigen it recognizes is unknown. Per-base qualities were not stored, and no clone one base away is much larger. Whole blood was collected in K2EDTA tubes by collaborating institutions according to the institutions' own protocols. For TCRbeta analysis, collaborator samples were shipped as frozen whole blood, as isolated PBMCs, or as DNA extracted from either sample type. This record belongs to a study of blood T cell repertoires in COVID-19 (dated by TCRdb to 2018 to 2020). Some background on the complete study: Collaborator samples came from the United States, Italy and Spain and covered acute and convalescent phases of COVID-19. The material from the prospective study consisted of cDNA or gDNA derived from T cells, B-cell-depleted T cells, or PBMCs. Subjects who had been exposed to COVID-19, were actively infected with it, or had recovered from it provided the deeply sampled blood TCRbeta repertoires that made up the dataset. The repertoires were made available in a free public database intended to serve as a resource for research on the immune response to SARS-CoV-2. Samples came from the ongoing ImmuneRACE study (first 160 participants) plus 1,254 subjects from 6 global collaborators. The sample metadata nearly always contained a de-identified subject ID, COVID-19 status, age in years and sex. HLA class I and class II types, where available, came from metadata supplied by the sample provider rather than from assay-based typing.

The immunoSEQ Assay, a bias-controlled multiplex PCR, was used to amplify TCRbeta CDR3 regions from genomic DNA. The authors' pipeline ran thus. The number of nucleated cells in each sample was estimated by amplification of reference gene primers within the assay. To quantify the absolute abundance of each unique TCRbeta CDR3 rearrangement, sequence reads were collapsed and filtered. For each sample, productive Simpson clonality was calculated as the square root of Simpson's diversity index across productive rearrangements. What TCRdb holds here is the immuneACCESS table cut down to in-frame rearrangements. Part of the clones is not present; checked against another copy, under half of the missing clones reflect an unresolved V gene, and the others are unexplained. V, J and clone size were drawn from that table, and D and trimming were deduced from the DNA. The sample table lists some 290,000 clones, approximately 86% of them with a count of one. The ten largest clones capture less than 4% of the sample.

Here is what the overall study found, with its caveats: How much clinical and demographic metadata was included differed by source and by participant, and the metadata was provided uncurated.

The receptor was isolated from a man between 18 and 29 years old with active or convalescent COVID-19. The specimen was peripheral blood.

The DNA is TGCGCCAGCAGCCAGACGTCCCCCGCGGATGAGCAGTTCTTC. The resulting protein is CASSQTSPADEQFF. Recombination linked TRBV5-1 to TRBJ2-1, with the D gene call left open. Cut back by 4 bases and 8 bases, the V and J ends lie 16 bases apart. The CDR3 covers 14 residues, taking in both the cysteine and the phenylalanine. The read is trimmed to its CDR3 DNA, 42 bases read in frame from base 1. CDR1 and CDR2, per the germline V gene, are SGHRS and YFSETQ.